This T cell receptor beta chain emerged from a study of Ad26.COV2.S vaccination and SARS-CoV-2 variants. Turning to the study itself: In the study, Ad26.COV2.S was injected intramuscularly once, or twice 56 days apart.

Described treatment: roughly 20 received Ad26.COV2.S at low or high dose, single or two shots; about five received placebo; per-sample allocation not given. On day 63 after the first injection, vaccine and placebo recipients gave samples. Whole-study findings and limits: Placebo recipients and vaccine recipients were similar in non-spike TCR breadth. Once vaccination had occurred, spike-specific CD8+ and CD4+ T cell responses reportedly showed substantial breadth.

Germline V lookup: CDR1 MNHEY, CDR2 SMNVEV (reference sequence). V lost 2 bases and J 3 bases, leaving 17 bases between the germline ends. This CDR3 contains 16 residues. Only in-frame clones appear in the TCRdb table, and some are missing; sequencing was by immunoSEQ multiplex PCR. The profile shows hundreds of thousands of clones, 75% to 90% of them singletons. About this clone itself: Its antigen is unidentified.

This clonotype was obtained from a person aged 18-65 years who received the Ad26.COV2.S COVID-19 vaccine or a placebo. Source: peripheral blood, taken in a trial of Ad26.COV2.S vaccine versus placebo. This chain connects TRBV27 to TRBJ2-7; D unclear. CDR3 nucleotides: TGTGCCAGCAGTTTAGTGCGGCCCGGCTTTGGCTACGAGCAGTACTTC. This translates into CASSLVRPGFGYEQYF.